This TCR beta chain derives from a study of cytomegalovirus exposure and HLA in healthy donors. Germline V gene data show CDR1 as SNHLY and CDR2 as FYNNEI. This CDR3 is built from 14 residues. V was clipped by 5 bases and J by 2 bases, with 12 bases between them. A multiplex PCR was run with 60 Vbeta primers and 13 Jbeta primers. Clones were read by immunoSEQ multiplex PCR, and TCRdb kept only the in-frame ones, dropping some. In the table there are under 250,000 clones, 60% to 80% of which are singletons. The sample taken for sequencing was PBMCs. The chain has TRBV2 and TRBJ1-1; D unclear. The source of this sequence is a woman aged 25-40 years in good health and CMV-seronegative. CDR3 bases: TGTGCCAGCAGTTCAACGAGCTACAACACTGAAGCTTTCTTT. It is translated as CASSSTSYNTEAFF.